This T cell receptor beta chain was captured in a study of Ad26.COV2.S vaccination and SARS-CoV-2 variants (dated by TCRdb to about 2021). About the study as a whole: Sequencing of the TCRbeta repertoire served to evaluate the specificity and breadth of SARS-CoV-2-reactive T cell receptors following Ad26.COV2.S vaccination. The TCR-sequenced set comprised roughly 30 samples: 19 Ad26.COV2.S vaccine recipients, 5 placebo recipients and 8 SARS-CoV-2 convalescent individuals.

The time point label here, explained by the study, means: individuals recovered from natural SARS-CoV-2 infection. For CDR1 and CDR2, the germline V gene lists SGHTA and FQGNSA. The CDR3 starts with the cysteine, ends with the phenylalanine, and has 11 residues. Solely the CDR3 DNA is kept, with 33 bases framed from the first base. Trimming at the junction amounts to 5 bases on V and 4 bases on J, and the germline ends lie 5 bases apart. Summary of the overall study and its limitations: Vaccine and placebo recipients had similar non-spike TCR breadth, a finding consistent with the vaccine containing only spike. According to the authors, total T cell responses may have been underestimated by the TCR breadth and depth analyses. Ad26.COV2.S recipients had higher spike-specific TCR breadth than placebo recipients (P = 0.0014). Substantial breadth of spike-specific CD8+ and CD4+ T cell responses was reported after vaccination.

Note on this clone: What antigen it recognizes has not been identified. One base away there is no much larger clone; base qualities are not given.

The immunoSEQ Assay was used to sequence TCRbeta CDR3 regions. After extraction, genomic DNA underwent amplification by bias-controlled multiplex PCR, followed by high-throughput sequencing. The published analysis was carried out like this. To quantify the absolute abundance of every unique TCRbeta CDR3 region, sequences were collapsed and filtered. T cell fraction was estimated by normalizing TCRbeta template counts to usable DNA, with usable DNA measured through amplification of reference genes found in all nucleated cells. Repertoire TCRs were annotated as SARS-CoV-2-specific by exact matching of V gene, CDR3 amino acid sequence and J gene to a known reactive TCR set. The reference SARS-CoV-2 TCR set was obtained from MIRA and was filtered for enrichment in COVID-19-positive ImmuneCODE repertoires, whereby public or cross-reactive TCRs were removed. Using the MIRA antigens, annotated TCRs were further analysed by specific ORF or by position within an ORF. Depth was the summed frequency of annotated unique rearrangements, while breadth was defined as annotated unique rearrangements over total unique productive rearrangements. Two-sided Wilcoxon rank-sum tests were used to compare TCR breadth between groups. TCRdb stores this immuneACCESS table with in-frame sequences only. Part of the clones is absent; in the studies checked, under half of the shortfall reflects unresolved V genes, and no reason is known for the rest. The V and J calls and the clone size are those of that table, but D and trimming were determined from the DNA. In this sample the table shows tens of thousands of clones, roughly 84% of which occur a single time. Around a sixth of the sample lies in the top ten.

The input for sequencing was peripheral blood, taken after recovery from COVID-19. The source of this sequence is a human donor who had recovered from COVID-19. In this chain, TRBV7-2 is recombined with TRBJ1-1; the D gene is unclear. The CDR3 protein sequence reads: CASSAGTEAFF. The DNA reads TGTGCCAGCAGCGCCGGCACTGAAGCTTTCTTT.